This T cell receptor beta chain was observed in a study of shared clonotypes between healthy human individuals. Approximately 220 ng DNA, 25,000 to 30,000 T cell genomes, went into each sorted-subset replicate PCR. Using immunoSEQ multiplex PCR, the repertoire was profiled, and TCRdb retains in-frame clones only, with some absent. The sample lists 2 million to 2.5 million clones; about 90% were seen once. The V end lost 0 bases, the J end lost 2 bases, and 15 bases lay between the germline ends. CDR1 SGHRS and CDR2 YFSETQ come from the germline V gene. The CDR3 is 16 amino acids. The sequenced material came from naive CD4+ T cells from PBMCs. Subset here: CD45RA+ positively selected. The sequence was collected from a man younger than 35 in good health. Some clones in this sample may be carry-over from other donors' samples. The V and J genes are TRBV5-1 and TRBJ2-7; the D gene is possibly TRBD1 (6 bases). CDR3 loop: CASSLAPPGQTYEQYF. The CDR3 DNA reads as TGCGCCAGCAGCTTGGCTCCCCCGGGACAAACCTACGAGCAGTACTTC. Combining the CDR3 with reference TRBV5-1 and TRBJ2-7 gives the whole variable domain KAGVTQTPRYLIKTRGQQVTLSCSPISGHRSVSWYQQTPGQGLQFLFEYFSETQRNKGNFPGRFSGRQFSNSRSEMNVSTLELGDSALYLCASSLAPPGQTYEQYFGPGTRLTVT.